The 5 T cell receptor beta chains given below trace back to one sample, sequenced in a study of CD8 T cells in Susac syndrome. 0.5 to 1 ug RNA was reverse transcribed with random hexamers. TCRdb re-called the immunoSEQ multiplex PCR reads through MiXCR, storing one row per CDR3 protein. The sample lists 170,000 or so distinct CDR3 sequences; about 96% were seen once. The sequencing input was CD4+ T cells from PBMCs. These receptors originate from a human donor with Susac syndrome.

The chain carries TRBV6-5 and TRBJ2-7, with TRBD1 matching 11 bases. The V gene end was trimmed by 5 bases and the J gene end by 5 bases; junction bases not matched to a gene: 8. CDR1 is MNHEY, CDR2 SVGAGI, per germline. This CDR3 is built from 15 residues. The CDR3 protein is CASSKKGQGADEQYF. CDR3 bases: TGTGCCAGCAGTAAAAAAGGACAGGGGGCTGACGAGCAGTACTTC.

The rearrangement links TRBV29-1 to TRBJ2-1; TRBD2 matches 7 bases. V was pared by 3 bases and J by 3 bases, with 5 bases of the junction left unmatched. The germline V gene has CDR1 SQVTM and CDR2 ANQGSEA. There are 14 residues in the CDR3. Here the CDR3 reads CSVDRAGFYNEQFF. In nucleotides, the CDR3 is TGCAGCGTTGACCGAGCGGGATTCTACAATGAGCAGTTCTTC.

This chain connects TRBV27 to TRBJ1-1; no firm D call. The CDR3 is 14 residues long. The germline gives CDR1 MNHEY, CDR2 SMNVEV (reference sequence). V was shortened by 2 bases and J by 0 bases, with 7 bases between the two germline ends. The CDR3 DNA follows: TGTGCCAGCAGTTTAACAGCCATGAACACTGAAGCTTTCTTT. It encodes CASSLTAMNTEAFF.

The chain employs TRBV30 and TRBJ2-3, with D perhaps matching TRBD1 (6 bases). The CDR3 extends over 11 amino acids. The ends were cut back, 3 bases at V and 7 bases at J, with 8 bases in the middle. Per the germline V gene, CDR1 is GTSNPN and CDR2 is SVGIG (reference sequence). CDR3 DNA sequence: TGTGCCTGGAGCGGACAGAATACGCAGTATTTT. Translating it yields CAWSGQNTQYF.

The V call is TRBV4-1, the J call TRBJ2-3; possibly TRBD2 for D (5 bases). Trimming shortened V by 0 bases and J by 7 bases, and 14 bases separated the two germline ends. Per germline, CDR1 MGHRA and CDR2 YSYEKL. This CDR3 spans 15 amino acids. The CDR3 region has the DNA TGCGCCAGCAGCCAAGACCCCTCCGGGGTCCATACGCAGTATTTT. Its translation: CASSQDPSGVHTQYF.